This T cell receptor beta chain derives from a study of memory CD4+ T cells and cytomegalovirus serostatus. Turning to the study itself: Of the healthy Belgian adults, 9 were CMV seropositive and 24 seronegative. General study results and limits: Median bootstrapped AUC for CMV status was around 0.96 originally, 0.75 to 0.91 US-trained.

Comment on this clone: Its target is not known.

The sort gate was single viable CD3+CD4+CD8-CD45RO+ cells for memory CD4+ T cells. Authors' processing steps: Out-of-frame sequences were removed, leaving 2 million or so distinct TCRbeta sequences. Libraries were prepared by immunoSEQ multiplex PCR; TCRdb keeps only in-frame clonotypes and omits some of them. V, J and clone size reflect that table, while D and trimming were determined from the DNA. Here the sample spans about 75,000 clones, around four fifths being singletons. The source of this sequence is an adult in good health and CMV-seropositive. The sequenced sample consisted of memory CD4+ T cells from blood.

The CDR3 here is CASRVDTAGETQYF. The CDR3 DNA sequence: TGCGCCAGCAGGGTGGACACCGCCGGGGAGACCCAGTACTTC. V gene TRBV5-1 combines with J gene TRBJ2-5; D is perhaps TRBD1 (5 bases). Germline values: CDR1 SGHRS, CDR2 YFSETQ. Trimming shortened V by 5 bases and J by 5 bases, and 16 bases separated the two germline ends. There are 14 residues in the CDR3.